These T cell receptor beta chains were read from a single sample in a study of blood T cell repertoires in COVID-19. Libraries were prepared by immunoSEQ multiplex PCR; TCRdb keeps only in-frame clonotypes and omits some of them. The sample records about 180,000 clones, around 85% being singletons. The sample comprised peripheral blood. The receptors were sampled from a man older than 75 with COVID-19, enrolled during active disease. The CDR3 runs from the conserved cysteine through the conserved F or W. D genes are given only for firm matches. Size is stated for part of the rows, as once, few or many counts, or as a class when the clone is expanded.

d_gene	j_gene	abundance	v_gene	CDR3nt	CDR3aa
NA	TRBJ1-6	NA	TRBV6-5	TGTGCCAGCAAGCGGGGGGAGTATAATTCACCCCTCCACTTT	CASKRGEYNSPLHF
NA	TRBJ2-3	once	TRBV4-3	TGCGCCAGCAGCCAAGACAGGGGTAGCACAGATACGCAGTATTTT	CASSQDRGSTDTQYF
NA	TRBJ1-4	NA	TRBV3-1/TRBV3-2	TGTGCCAGCAGCCTCGGGGGGGATGAAAAACTGTTTTTT	CASSLGGDEKLFF
NA	TRBJ1-2	NA	TRBV28	TGTGCCAGCAGTTTATGGCAGGGGAACTATGGCTACACCTTC	CASSLWQGNYGYTF
NA	TRBJ1-2	NA	TRBV24-1	TGTGCCACCAGTGATTCCTCGGGCGGGGCAGTGAACTATGGCTACACCTTC	CATSDSSGGAVNYGYTF
TRBD2	TRBJ2-1	NA	TRBV5-4	TGTGCCAGCAGCCCGGGGGGGACTAGCGACAATGAGCAGTTCTTC	CASSPGGTSDNEQFF
TRBD2	TRBJ2-1	NA	TRBV18	TGTGCCAGCTCACCCGATATTGCGGGGGGGGCCAAGGAGCAGTTCTTC	CASSPDIAGGAKEQFF
NA	TRBJ1-2	NA	TRBV7-2	TGTGCCAGCAGCTTAAGCAGGGGATTCTATGGCTACACCTTC	CASSLSRGFYGYTF
TRBD1	TRBJ2-2	NA	TRBV24-1	TGTGCCACCCAGACAGGGGGCAACACCGGGGAGCTGTTTTTT	CATQTGGNTGELFF
NA	TRBJ1-3	few	TRBV10-1	TGCGCCAGCAGGGGTTTATGGGCGGGTGGAAACACCATATATTTT	CASRGLWAGGNTIYF
TRBD1	TRBJ1-3	NA	TRBV18	TGTGCCAGCTCACGAGGGACAGGTGCTGGAAACACCATATATTTT	CASSRGTGAGNTIYF
TRBD1	TRBJ2-7	NA	TRBV6-5	TGTGCCAGCAGCGGGACAGGGTACGAGCAGTACTTC	CASSGTGYEQYF
TRBD2	TRBJ2-1	NA	TRBV7-9	TGTGCCAGCAGCTCAGGACTAGCGGGGGTTACCTACAATGAGCAGTTCTTC	CASSSGLAGVTYNEQFF
NA	TRBJ1-4	NA	TRBV5-1	TGCGCCAGCAGCTTACAGGGCACTAATGAAAAACTGTTTTTT	CASSLQGTNEKLFF
TRBD2	TRBJ2-2	NA	TRBV6-6	TGTGCCAGCAGTTACCCCTCGGGGGGGCGTGGGGAGCTGTTTTTT	CASSYPSGGRGELFF
NA	TRBJ2-5	once	TRBV7-2	TGTGCCAGCAGCCGCTTAAGCGCCGGGGAGACCCAGTACTTC	CASSRLSAGETQYF
NA	TRBJ2-7	NA	TRBV10-2	TGCGCCAGCAGTGAAAGGGGCAGCTCCTACGAGCAGTACTTC	CASSERGSSYEQYF
TRBD1	TRBJ1-1	NA	TRBV5-4	TGTGCCAGCAGCTTGGGACAGGGAACACTGGGGAACACTGAAGCTTTCTTT	CASSLGQGTLGNTEAFF
NA	TRBJ2-5	NA	TRBV3-1/TRBV3-2	TGTGCCAGCAGCCAAGCATTCACGGGGTCGTCCCAGTACTTC	CASSQAFTGSSQYF
NA	TRBJ2-4	NA	TRBV10-3	TGTGCCATCAGTGAGAAAGGGGTGCTAGCCAAAAACATTCAGTACTTC	CAISEKGVLAKNIQYF
NA	TRBJ2-5	NA	TRBV5-1	TGCGCCAGCAGCTTGGAACCCGGGGGGCCGTACCAAGAGACCCAGTACTTC	CASSLEPGGPYQETQYF
NA	TRBJ1-4	NA	TRBV5-6	TGTGCCAGCAGCTTCCTTTCACAGGGCATCTTTCCTAATGAAAAACTGTTTTTT	CASSFLSQGIFPNEKLFF
NA	TRBJ1-4	NA	TRBV19	TGTGCCAGTAGTATGCCAGGGGCGGCAACTAATGAAAAACTGTTTTTT	CASSMPGAATNEKLFF
NA	TRBJ1-4	NA	TRBV5-1	TGCGCCAGCAGCTTGGGTTCTCAGTTTGATGAAAAACTGTTTTTT	CASSLGSQFDEKLFF
TRBD1	TRBJ1-4	NA	TRBV5-5	TGTGCCAGCAGCCGGGGACAGGGCGGGGAAAAACTGTTTTTT	CASSRGQGGEKLFF
NA	TRBJ1-2	NA	TRBV18	TGTGCCAGCTCACCTACAGGTCTCTACTATGGCTACACCTTC	CASSPTGLYYGYTF
NA	TRBJ1-4	NA	TRBV24-1	TGTGCCACCAGTGCGACATCAGAGAATGAAAAACTGTTTTTT	CATSATSENEKLFF
NA	TRBJ1-1	NA	TRBV28	TGTGCCAGCAGCATAGGGGGGGGCGCAGGCACTGAAGCTTTCTTT	CASSIGGGAGTEAFF
TRBD1	TRBJ1-2	few	TRBV15	TGTGCCACCAGCGGACACAGGACAGGACTCTCCCCCGTCTATGGCTACACCTTC	CATSGHRTGLSPVYGYTF
NA	TRBJ1-1	NA	TRBV27	TGTGCCAGCAGGAGTTCGGGGAACACTGAAGCTTTCTTT	CASRSSGNTEAFF
NA	TRBJ1-1	NA	TRBV4-2	TGTGCCAGCAGCCAGGGGGCGAACACTGAAGCTTTCTTT	CASSQGANTEAFF
TRBD1	TRBJ1-4	once	TRBV9	TGTGCCAGCAGCGAGACCGACAGGGCTTTTGAAAAACTGTTTTTT	CASSETDRAFEKLFF
NA	TRBJ2-7	NA	TRBV5-1	TGCGCCAGCAGTCAGGGGGGCCACGAGCAGTACTTC	CASSQGGHEQYF
TRBD1	TRBJ1-5	NA	TRBV2	TGTGCCAGCAGTCCGGGACAGGGTCAGCCCCAGCATTTT	CASSPGQGQPQHF
TRBD1	TRBJ1-2	few	TRBV7-9	TGTGCCAGCAGCCTAGGGTCCGGACAGGGGAACTATGGCTACACCTTC	CASSLGSGQGNYGYTF
TRBD1	TRBJ2-5	NA	TRBV9	TGTGCCAGCAGCACTCGGACAGGGAGCGAGACCCAGTACTTC	CASSTRTGSETQYF
NA	TRBJ1-5	NA	TRBV4-2	TGTGCCAGCAGCCCGGGGTACAAGCAGGATCAGCCCCAGCATTTT	CASSPGYKQDQPQHF
TRBD2	TRBJ2-3	NA	TRBV5-1	TGCGCCAGCAGCTTGGGGCTAGCGGGGGGCTGGTCGGATACGCAGTATTTT	CASSLGLAGGWSDTQYF
TRBD2	TRBJ2-1	few	TRBV11-3	TGTGCCAGCAGCTTAGCGGGGGGGGACAATGAGCAGTTCTTC	CASSLAGGDNEQFF
NA	TRBJ2-2	few	TRBV5-4	TGTGCCAGCAGCCTGGAGAGAGGCACCGGGGAGCTGTTTTTT	CASSLERGTGELFF
NA	TRBJ1-1	NA	TRBV11-2	TGTGCCAGCAGCCCCGGGACTCTCGGGACCACTGAAGCTTTCTTT	CASSPGTLGTTEAFF
NA	TRBJ2-5	NA	TRBV5-1	TGCGCCAGCAGCTCCGGAGGGGGCCGGGAGACCCAGTACTTC	CASSSGGGRETQYF
NA	TRBJ2-3	NA	TRBV4-2	TGTGCCAGCAGCCAAGATGGAGGCGATACGCAGTATTTT	CASSQDGGDTQYF